A single sample gave rise to the 19 T cell receptor beta chains below, sequenced in a study of regulatory T cells in long-lasting Graves disease. For TCR beta, libraries came from iRepertoire HTBI primers and Arm-PCR of CDR3 regions. From the multiplex PCR reads, TCRdb called clonotypes with MiXCR, one entry per CDR3 protein. The sample yields about 460,000 distinct CDR3 sequences, about 15% seen once. The time point is: newly diagnosed GD, antithyroid drugs for less than 3 months. The TCR library used RNA extracted from PBMCs. The sample was also linked to a second study, of T cells in Graves' hyperthyroidism and ophthalmopathy.

The material was peripheral blood mononuclear cells (PBMCs), obtained at new diagnosis, from a patient treated with antithyroid drugs. These receptors were obtained from a woman between 45 and 60 years old with Graves disease.

This clonotype was detected a few times. The chain joins TRBV18 to TRBJ2-3; the D is unclear. Germline CDR1 and CDR2: KGHSH and LQKENI. This CDR3 contains 14 residues. V lost 0 bases to trimming and J lost 4 bases, with 8 bases between them. The chain's CDR3 is CASSPPGWADTQYF. The CDR3, as DNA: TGTGCCAGCTCACCACCAGGGTGGGCAGATACGCAGTATTTT.

This clonotype was seen a few times. The gene calls are TRBV19 and TRBJ2-3; possibly TRBD1 for D (5 bases). The CDR3 spans 15 residues. Germline CDR1 reads LNHDA; CDR2 reads SQIVND (reference sequence). V shed 2 bases and J shed 6 bases, with 15 bases lying between them. The CDR3 spells CASSITDQGPDTQYF. CDR3 nucleotide sequence: TGTGCCAGTAGTATAACTGATCAGGGCCCCGATACGCAGTATTTT.

This clonotype showed up just a few times. This chain links TRBV30 with TRBJ2-5; 7 positions agree with TRBD2. The germline gives CDR1 GTSNPN, CDR2 SVGIG (reference sequence). The CDR3 is 13 residues long. V lost 5 bases, J lost 1 base, and 4 bases stayed unmatched. The CDR3 DNA follows: TGTGCCTGGGTAGCGGGCCCCCAAGAGACCCAGTACTTC. Residues: CAWVAGPQETQYF.

Comments on this clonotype: An end of the junction differs from the germline gene, which may be a read error. The chain links TRBV9 to TRBJ2-7; 9 bases are shared with TRBD1. The CDR3 totals 15 residues. Germline assignment: CDR1 SGDLS and CDR2 YYNGEE. In DNA, the CDR3 is TGTGCCAGCAGCGTGGACAGGGGTGGAACCTACGAGCAGCACTTC. Translation gives CASSVDRGGTYEQHF.

In its sample, this clonotype was seen a few times. V is TRBV9 and J is TRBJ2-1, with D possibly TRBD1 on 6 matching bases. The last part of the DNA fits TRBJ2-4 better; the J call may be wrong. CDR3 length equals 15 residues. Germline CDR1 is SGDLS and CDR2 is YYNGEE. The CDR3 DNA sequence: TGTGCCAGCAGCGTGACAGGATCAGTTGAGAACATTCAGTACTTC. Its translation is CASSVTGSVENIQYF.

This clonotype occurred a few times. J is TRBJ2-3 and V is TRBV5-1; 8 bases are a match to TRBD2. Trimming removed 5 bases from V and 5 bases from J; junction bases left unmatched: 7. CDR1 and CDR2 (germline): SGHRS, YFSETQ. The CDR3 length is 14 residues. The chain's CDR3 is CASRAAGAGDTQYF. In DNA, the CDR3 is TGCGCCAGCAGGGCAGCGGGAGCGGGAGATACGCAGTATTTT.

This rearrangement joins TRBV20-1 to TRBJ2-1; the match to TRBD2 covers 9 bases. CDR1 is DFQATT and CDR2 is SNEGSKA in the germline V gene (reference sequence). Losses at the gene ends were 5 bases for V and 0 bases for J; bases not matched to a gene: 8. The CDR3 sequence is 16 residues long. Here the CDR3 DNA reads TGCAGTGCTCGGGTTAGCGGGGGAGCCTCCTACAATGAGCAGTTCTTC. Translated, it gives CSARVSGGASYNEQFF.

V and J are TRBV7-3 and TRBJ2-1; TRBD2 matches 7 bases. This CDR3 contains 13 residues. Germline V gives CDR1 SGHTA, CDR2 FQGTGA. After removal of 8 bases from V and 7 bases from J, the junction contained 8 bases not matched to a gene. The CDR3 DNA is TGTGCCAGCGGAACGGGCGGGGGTAATGAGCAGTTCTTC. It translates to CASGTGGGNEQFF.

The rearrangement joins TRBV28 to TRBJ2-7, with 7 bases aligning to TRBD2. V shed 6 bases, J shed 4 bases, and the junction held 9 bases outside the gene matches. Germline CDR1 MDHEN, CDR2 SYDVKM. This CDR3 contains 14 residues. CDR3 nucleotide sequence: TGTGCCAGCAGGGACCACGGGGGGAAGTACGAGCAGTACTTC. The encoded protein is CASRDHGGKYEQYF.

This clonotype was seen many times. The chain recombines TRBV28 with TRBJ1-3, with 8 bases aligning to TRBD1. CDR3 length equals 15 residues. Germline V gene data show CDR1 as MDHEN and CDR2 as SYDVKM. V was pared by 5 bases and J by 4 bases, with 7 bases of the junction left unmatched. The CDR3 is CASSPTDRVGNTIYF. The DNA of the CDR3 is TGTGCCAGCAGTCCTACGGACAGGGTAGGAAACACCATATATTTT.

The chain employs TRBV18 and TRBJ2-1; TRBD1 might be the D (5 bases). Germline V CDR1 and CDR2: KGHSH, LQKENI. This CDR3 region has 14 residues. The V and J ends lost 6 bases and 4 bases respectively, with 13 bases between them. In nucleotides, the CDR3 is TGTGCCAGCTCTAGGGAACAGGATTACAATGAGCAGTTCTTC. The encoded protein is CASSREQDYNEQFF.

A few counts support this clonotype. This chain links TRBV28 with TRBJ1-3; no reliable D call. Germline V CDR1 and CDR2: MDHEN, SYDVKM. This CDR3 spans 13 amino acids. V lost 5 bases and J lost 0, with 5 bases in between. CDR3 sequence: CASSDISGNTIYF. The CDR3 region has the DNA TGTGCCAGCAGTGACATCTCTGGAAACACCATATATTTT.

To note about this clonotype: This may stem from a read error, because a much larger clone lies one nucleotide away. The rearrangement links TRBV10-3 to TRBJ2-7, with D possibly being TRBD2 (5 bases). V lost 1 base, J lost 6 bases, and 16 bases lay in between. CDR1 and CDR2 (germline): ENHRY, SYGVKD. The CDR3 runs to 15 residues. CDR3: CAISEFGDSGGEQYF. In nucleotides, the CDR3 is TGTGCCATCAGTGAGTTTGGTGACTCAGGAGGCGAGCAGTACTTC.

This clonotype was counted many times. The V and J genes are TRBV5-1 and TRBJ2-7, with D unclear. Germline V gene lookup returns CDR1 SGHRS and CDR2 YFSETQ. V lost 0 bases, J lost 0 bases, and 7 bases lay in between. The CDR3 has 14 amino acids. This chain's CDR3 is CASSLEAVSYEQYF. CDR3 bases: TGCGCCAGCAGCTTGGAGGCGGTCTCCTACGAGCAGTACTTC.

The gene calls are TRBV27 and TRBJ2-2; D tentatively reads TRBD1 or TRBD2 (5 bases each). CDR3 length: 16 amino acids. Germline CDR1 MNHEY, CDR2 SMNVEV (reference sequence). The V gene lost 5 bases and the J gene lost 6 bases, with 19 bases spanning the gap. In nucleotides, the CDR3 is TGTGCCAGCAGTCCCCTAGCCGCAGGGTATGCCGGGGAGCTGTTTTTT. Translated, it gives CASSPLAAGYAGELFF.

This clonotype has only a few counts. The rearrangement links TRBV6-1 to TRBJ2-1, with 8 bases fitting TRBD1. This CDR3 has 15 residues. V lost 7 bases, J lost 2 bases, and 7 bases stayed unmatched. Germline V gene lookup returns CDR1 MNHNS and CDR2 SASEGT. As DNA, the CDR3 is TGTGCCAGCACCGCGACAGGGGCAGCCTACAATGAGCAGTTCTTC. Translating it yields CASTATGAAYNEQFF.

The table lists this clonotype with a few counts. This sequence joins TRBV6-9 and TRBJ1-4; tentatively, D is TRBD1 (5 bases). CDR1 MNHGY and CDR2 SVAAGI come from the germline V gene. Deletions cut 2 bases from V and 8 bases from J, with 9 bases between. The length of the CDR3 is 13 residues. CDR3 sequence (DNA): TGTGCCAGCAGTTATGGGGCCGAAGAAAAACTGTTTTTT. It translates to CASSYGAEEKLFF.

This clonotype was seen repeatedly, ten times or more. This chain joins TRBV24-1 and TRBJ2-3, with D unclear. CDR3 length: 13 amino acids. V was cut by 4 bases and J by 0 bases, with 4 bases left in between. Germline lookup yields CDR1 KGHDR and CDR2 SFDVKD. CDR3 bases: TGTGCCACCAGTGACCGTAGCACAGATACGCAGTATTTT. This translates into CATSDRSTDTQYF.

This clonotype was seen a few times. V gene TRBV27 combines with J gene TRBJ1-5; the D gene is possibly TRBD1 (6 bases). V was pared by 6 bases and J by 6 bases, with 15 bases between. CDR1 and CDR2 (germline): MNHEY, SMNVEV (reference sequence). The length of the CDR3 is 14 residues. CDR3 protein: CASRYSGESQPQHF. CDR3 nucleotide sequence: TGTGCCAGCAGATACTCAGGGGAATCTCAGCCCCAGCATTTT.